The 24 T cell receptor beta chains given below trace back to one sample, sequenced in a study of CD8 T cells in Susac syndrome. With random hexamers, reverse transcription was performed on 0.5 to 1 ug of RNA. TCRdb passed the immunoSEQ multiplex PCR reads through MiXCR, listing each CDR3 protein once. The sample has 77,000 or so distinct CDR3 sequences; about 95% are singletons. The sequenced sample consisted of CD8+ T cells from PBMCs. The receptors originated from a human donor with multiple sclerosis.

The CDR3, as DNA: TGTGCCAGCAGTGACAGGGAACAAGAGACCCAGTACTTC. As protein: CASSDREQETQYF. The gene calls are TRBV6-2 or TRBV6-3 and TRBJ2-5; 7 nucleotides match TRBD1. From germline, CDR1 is MNHEY and CDR2 SVGEGT. This CDR3 region has 13 residues. With V trimmed by 5 bases and J by 2 bases, 2 bases remained unmatched.

The chain combines TRBV29-1 with TRBJ1-1; D gene ambiguous. CDR3 length: 12 amino acids. Germline lookup yields CDR1 SQVTM and CDR2 ANQGSEA. The ends were cut back, 6 bases at V and 1 base at J, with 9 bases in the middle. CDR3: CSVGAPNTEAFF. As DNA, the CDR3 is TGCAGCGTCGGAGCTCCGAACACTGAAGCTTTCTTT.

This chain uses TRBV12-3 or TRBV12-4 with TRBJ2-1; 9 positions match TRBD2. J lost 3 bases, V lost 5 bases, and 5 bases had no gene match. CDR3 length: 15 residues. CDR3 sequence: CASSPGTSYYNEQFF. DNA of the CDR3: TGTGCCAGCAGTCCCGGGACTAGCTACTACAATGAGCAGTTCTTC.

The genes are TRBV27 and TRBJ2-7, with a possible D match to TRBD2 (5 bases). The CDR3 has 15 amino acids. V was cut by 5 bases and J by 4 bases, with 18 bases left in between. The germline V gene has CDR1 MNHEY and CDR2 SMNVEV (reference sequence). CDR3 protein: CASSLLGSAGYEQYF. The CDR3 DNA is TGTGCCAGCAGTCTCTTGGGGAGTGCTGGTTACGAGCAGTACTTC.

V and J are TRBV6-2 or TRBV6-3 and TRBJ1-1; possibly TRBD1 for D (5 bases). Between the trimmed V and J ends, which lost 0 bases and 0 bases, there was a span of 8 bases. Germline loops: CDR1 MNHEY, CDR2 SVGEGT. CDR3 length: 15 residues. The CDR3 is CASSYSAGMNTEAFF. CDR3 DNA: TGTGCCAGCAGTTACTCGGCAGGGATGAACACTGAAGCTTTCTTT.

This clonotype was picked up a small number of times. The chain links TRBV3-1 to TRBJ1-5, with D unresolved. CDR3 length equals 15 residues. Germline loops: CDR1 LGHDT, CDR2 YNNKEL (reference sequence). Trimming took off 2 bases at V and 5 bases at J, with 13 bases between the two ends. CDR3 in amino acids: CASSQFLGMDQPQHF. The CDR3 DNA sequence: TGTGCCAGCAGCCAATTTTTGGGAATGGATCAGCCCCAGCATTTT.

The chain is built from TRBV9 and TRBJ2-1; 7 nucleotides agree with TRBD2. V dropped 4 bases and J dropped 9; count of bases not matched to a gene: 10. The V gene's germline CDR1 is SGDLS and CDR2 YYNGEE. The CDR3 has 14 amino acids. The CDR3, as DNA: TGTGCCAGCAGCTTTTCGGGGAGGGGAGGTGAGCAGTTCTTC. Its protein is CASSFSGRGGEQFF.

The rearrangement uses TRBV19 and TRBJ2-7, with 7 nucleotides matching TRBD1. The germline CDR1 and CDR2 sequences are LNHDA and SQIVND (reference sequence). The V segment lost 5 bases and the J segment 4 bases; nucleotides outside the gene matches: 8. This CDR3 comprises 14 residues. The CDR3, as DNA: TGTGCCAGTAGTGCCACTCCACAGGGGTACGAGCAGTACTTC. Amino acid sequence: CASSATPQGYEQYF. The full variable domain, its missing parts supplied by reference TRBV19 and TRBJ2-7, is DGGITQSPKYLFRKEGQNVTLSCEQNLNHDAMYWYRQDPGQGLRLIYYSQIVNDFQKGDIAEGYSVSREKKESFPLTVTSAQKNPTAFYLCASSATPQGYEQYFGPGTRLTVT.

V is TRBV10-3 and J is TRBJ2-7; no reliable D call. The CDR3 extends over 15 amino acids. Trimming left V 5 bases short and J 0 bases short, with 14 bases between. Germline values: CDR1 ENHRY, CDR2 SYGVKD. CDR3 nucleotides: TGTGCCATCAGTAGAATAGACGGCAGCTCCTACGAGCAGTACTTC. Its protein is CAISRIDGSSYEQYF.

The gene calls are TRBV6-1 and TRBJ2-1, with 10 bases that match TRBD1. Germline values: CDR1 MNHNS, CDR2 SASEGT. The junction had 1 base not matched to a gene; V was cut back by 8 bases and J by 3 bases. This CDR3 has 13 residues. The CDR3 here is CASWTGGYNEQFF. CDR3 nucleotide sequence: TGTGCCAGCTGGACAGGGGGCTACAATGAGCAGTTCTTC.

This chain joins TRBV25-1 and TRBJ2-1; 8 bases match TRBD1. V lost 4 bases and J lost 6; bases outside the gene matches: 17. This CDR3 is built from 18 residues. In germline, CDR1 is MGHDK, CDR2 SYGVNS. The CDR3, as DNA: TGTGCCAGCAGTGGCCTAGGCCCAGGGGGCGAGGTCTCCAATGAGCAGTTCTTC. Residues: CASSGLGPGGEVSNEQFF.

The CDR3 protein is CASSRLGTGATGELFF. DNA for the CDR3: TGTGCCAGCAGCCGCCTCGGGACAGGGGCCACCGGGGAGCTGTTTTTT. V is TRBV7-3 and J is TRBJ2-2; TRBD1 aligns across 10 bases. Germline loops: CDR1 SGHTA, CDR2 FQGTGA. This CDR3 is built from 16 residues. J lost 4 bases, V lost 5 bases, and 7 bases had no gene match.

The chain recombines TRBV27 with TRBJ2-1; the match to TRBD1 covers 12 bases. This CDR3 comprises 14 residues. V was pared by 6 bases and J by 4 bases, with 1 base of the junction left unmatched. CDR1 is MNHEY, CDR2 SMNVEV, per germline (reference sequence). The CDR3 DNA is TGTGCCAGCAGGGGACAGGGGGCATACAATGAGCAGTTCTTC. As protein: CASRGQGAYNEQFF.

The chain is built from TRBV29-1 and TRBJ2-1, with 10 bases that match TRBD2. V lost 2 bases and J lost 3; bases outside the gene matches: 4. The CDR3 runs 15 residues. Germline CDR1 is SQVTM and CDR2 is ANQGSEA. The CDR3: CSVELAGAYYNEQFF. CDR3 nucleotide sequence: TGCAGCGTTGAACTAGCGGGAGCCTACTACAATGAGCAGTTCTTC.

The chain couples TRBV29-1 to TRBJ2-5; 7 positions match TRBD2. The CDR3 covers 15 residues. V shed 2 bases, J shed 3 bases, and the junction held 9 bases outside the gene matches. From germline, CDR1 is SQVTM and CDR2 ANQGSEA. CDR3 sequence (DNA): TGCAGCGTTGAATCCCGGGAGGAGGTAAAAGAGACCCAGTACTTC. Amino acids: CSVESREEVKETQYF.

This chain links TRBV7-9 with TRBJ2-2; the D gene could be TRBD1 or TRBD2 (6 bases each). This CDR3 is 13 amino acids long. V was clipped by 10 bases and J by 6 bases, with 15 bases between them. Per germline, CDR1 SEHNR and CDR2 FQNEAQ (reference sequence). The CDR3 region has the DNA TGTGCCACCCGGGGGCCGATTCCCGGGGAGCTGTTTTTT. Residues: CATRGPIPGELFF.

This clonotype has only one observation. V gene TRBV5-6 combines with J gene TRBJ2-5; D is unresolved. The CDR3 has 18 amino acids. Trimming pared 0 bases from V and 0 bases from J, leaving 18 bases between. The V gene's germline CDR1 is SGHDT and CDR2 YYEEEE. The CDR3 here is CASSLGPWPDIYQETQYF. CDR3 nucleotide sequence: TGTGCCAGCAGCTTGGGTCCCTGGCCAGATATTTACCAAGAGACCCAGTACTTC.

This chain links TRBV5-6 with TRBJ2-7; 8 bases match TRBD1. The CDR3 is 17 residues long. J was trimmed by 1 base and V by 5 bases; bases with no gene match: 14. Germline-derived CDR1 and CDR2 are SGHDT and YYEEEE. CDR3 nucleotide sequence: TGTGCCAGCAGACCCGACCCCTCAGGGGGCAGTTCCTACGAGCAGTACTTC. Translating gives CASRPDPSGGSSYEQYF.

The genes are TRBV29-1 and TRBJ2-7; D not resolved. Germline V gene sequence: CDR1 SQVTM, CDR2 ANQGSEA. This CDR3 is built from 12 residues. V lost 4 bases and J lost 2, with 9 bases in between. The CDR3 sequence is CSVGARTYEQYF. DNA of the CDR3: TGCAGCGTTGGGGCTCGGACCTACGAGCAGTACTTC.

The J gene is TRBJ2-1, the V gene TRBV9; 8 bases match TRBD2. Germline V lookup: CDR1 SGDLS, CDR2 YYNGEE. V lost 0 bases to trimming and J lost 5 bases; unmatched junction nucleotides: 4. The CDR3 length is 15 residues. This CDR3 is CASSVGGGPNNEQFF. CDR3 coding DNA: TGTGCCAGCAGCGTAGGCGGGGGGCCCAACAATGAGCAGTTCTTC.

The rearrangement joins TRBV6-1 to TRBJ1-5; maybe TRBD1 (5 bases). Germline CDR1 is MNHNS and CDR2 is SASEGT. The V end lost 1 base, the J end lost 6 bases, and 10 bases lay between the germline ends. The length of the CDR3 is 14 residues. The CDR3 loop is CASSEVRARQPQHF. CDR3 nucleotides: TGTGCCAGCAGTGAAGTCAGGGCGCGTCAGCCCCAGCATTTT.

Of note for this clonotype: At one end the junction does not follow the germline gene, possibly because of a read error. The V gene is TRBV7-7, the J gene TRBJ2-3, with 8 bases lining up with TRBD1. Germline CDR1 is SSHAT and CDR2 is FNYEAQ (reference sequence). The CDR3 is made up of 15 amino acids. The CDR3 here is CASSPGTGPTDTQYF. CDR3 nucleotides: TGTGCTAGCAGCCCCGGGACAGGCCCCACAGATACGCAGTATTTT. The whole variable domain, filled in from reference TRBV7-7 and TRBJ2-3, reads GAGVSQSPRYKVTKRGQDVTLRCDPISSHATLYWYQQALGQGPEFLTYFNYEAQPDKSGLPSDRFSAERPEGSISTLTIQRTEQRDSAMYRCASSPGTGPTDTQYFGPGTRLTVL.

The CDR3 region is CASSLAGPGNGVEQFF. Here the CDR3 DNA reads TGTGCCAGCAGCTTAGCCGGACCGGGGAACGGGGTTGAGCAGTTCTTC. The chain has TRBV13 and TRBJ2-1, with TRBD2 as a possible D gene (5 bases). Germline V lookup: CDR1 PRHDT, CDR2 FYEKMQ (reference sequence). Trimming removed 1 base from V and 9 bases from J, with 19 bases in between. This CDR3 has 16 amino acids.

The V gene is TRBV6-5, the J gene TRBJ1-2; maybe TRBD1 (5 bases). CDR3 length: 15 residues. Germline loops: CDR1 MNHEY, CDR2 SVGAGI. V was cut by 6 bases and J by 6 bases, with 20 bases left in between. The CDR3 DNA reads TGTGCCAGCAGGTTAAACCGGGACGATAGGGATGGCTACACCTTC. It yields the protein CASRLNRDDRDGYTF.